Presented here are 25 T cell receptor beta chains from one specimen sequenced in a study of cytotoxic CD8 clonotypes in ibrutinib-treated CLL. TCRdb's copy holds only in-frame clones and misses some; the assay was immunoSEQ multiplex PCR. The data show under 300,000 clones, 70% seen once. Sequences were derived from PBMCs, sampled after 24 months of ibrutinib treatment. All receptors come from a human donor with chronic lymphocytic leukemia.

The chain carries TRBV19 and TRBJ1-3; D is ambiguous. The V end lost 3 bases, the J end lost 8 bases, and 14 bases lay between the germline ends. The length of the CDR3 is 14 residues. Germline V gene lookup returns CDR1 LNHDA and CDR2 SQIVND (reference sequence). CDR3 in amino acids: CASSIGGGFHTIYF. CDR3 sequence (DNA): TGTGCCAGTAGTATTGGCGGAGGGTTCCACACCATATATTTT.

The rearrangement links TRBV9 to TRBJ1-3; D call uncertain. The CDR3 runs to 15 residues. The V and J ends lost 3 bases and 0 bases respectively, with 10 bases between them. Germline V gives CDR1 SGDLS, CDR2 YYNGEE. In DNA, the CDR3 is TGTGCCAGCAGCGAGGGCACGAGCTCTGGAAACACCATATATTTT. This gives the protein CASSEGTSSGNTIYF.

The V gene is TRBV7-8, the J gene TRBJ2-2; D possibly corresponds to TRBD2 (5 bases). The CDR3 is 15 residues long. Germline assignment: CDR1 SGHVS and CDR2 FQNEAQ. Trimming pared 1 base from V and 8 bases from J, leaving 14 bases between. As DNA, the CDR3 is TGTGCCAGCAGCTTAGTTCGGACTCACTTAGGGGAGCTGTTTTTT. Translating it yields CASSLVRTHLGELFF.

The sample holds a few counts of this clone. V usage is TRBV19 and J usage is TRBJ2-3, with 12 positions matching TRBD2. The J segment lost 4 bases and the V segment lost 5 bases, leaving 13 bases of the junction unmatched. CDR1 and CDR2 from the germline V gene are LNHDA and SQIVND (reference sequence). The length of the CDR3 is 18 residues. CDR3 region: CASSAGSYLAGGADTQYF. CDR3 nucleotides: TGTGCCAGTAGTGCGGGGTCCTATCTAGCGGGAGGGGCAGATACGCAGTATTTT.

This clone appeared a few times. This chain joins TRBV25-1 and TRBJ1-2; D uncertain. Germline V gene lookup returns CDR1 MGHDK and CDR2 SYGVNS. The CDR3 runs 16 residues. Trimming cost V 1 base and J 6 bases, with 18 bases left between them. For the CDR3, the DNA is TGTGCCAGCAGTGAATTGGAGGCTGGCCGTGCGAATGGCTACACCTTC. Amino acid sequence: CASSELEAGRANGYTF.

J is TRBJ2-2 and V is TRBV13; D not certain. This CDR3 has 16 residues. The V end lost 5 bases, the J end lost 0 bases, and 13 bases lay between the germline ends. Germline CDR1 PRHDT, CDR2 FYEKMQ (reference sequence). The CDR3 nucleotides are TGTGCCAGCAGCCTACTGCGGCCGGCGAACACCGGGGAGCTGTTTTTT. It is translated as CASSLLRPANTGELFF.

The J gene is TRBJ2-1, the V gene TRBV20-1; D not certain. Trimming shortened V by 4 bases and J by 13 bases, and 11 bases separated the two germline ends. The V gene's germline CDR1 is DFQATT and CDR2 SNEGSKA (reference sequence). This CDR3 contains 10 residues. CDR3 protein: CSATRPPQFF. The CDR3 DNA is TGCAGTGCTACTAGACCGCCCCAGTTCTTC.

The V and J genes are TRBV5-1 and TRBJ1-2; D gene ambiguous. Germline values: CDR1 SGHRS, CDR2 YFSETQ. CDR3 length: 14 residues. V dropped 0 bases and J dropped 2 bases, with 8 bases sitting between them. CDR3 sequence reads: CASSLAVENYGYTF. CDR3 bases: TGCGCCAGCAGCTTGGCGGTCGAGAACTATGGCTACACCTTC.

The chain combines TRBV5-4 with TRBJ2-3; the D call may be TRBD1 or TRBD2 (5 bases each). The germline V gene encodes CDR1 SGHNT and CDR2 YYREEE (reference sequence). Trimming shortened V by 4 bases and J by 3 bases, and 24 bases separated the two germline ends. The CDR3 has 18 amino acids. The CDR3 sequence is CASSQTAADWWRTDTQYF. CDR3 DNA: TGTGCCAGCAGCCAGACAGCTGCAGATTGGTGGAGGACAGATACGCAGTATTTT.

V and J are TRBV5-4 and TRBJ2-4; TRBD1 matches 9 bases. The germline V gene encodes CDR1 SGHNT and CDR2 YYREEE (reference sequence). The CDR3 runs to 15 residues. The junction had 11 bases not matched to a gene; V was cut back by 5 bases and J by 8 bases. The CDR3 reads CASRPTGTGLDIQYF. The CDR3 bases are TGTGCCAGCAGACCTACCGGGACAGGGTTGGACATTCAGTACTTC.

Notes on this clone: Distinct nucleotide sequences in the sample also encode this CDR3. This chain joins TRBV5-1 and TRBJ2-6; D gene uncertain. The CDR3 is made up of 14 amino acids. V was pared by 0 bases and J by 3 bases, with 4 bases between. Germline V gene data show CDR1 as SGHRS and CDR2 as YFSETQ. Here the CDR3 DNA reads TGCGCCAGCAGCTTGGGGAGTGGGGCCAACGTCCTGACTTTC. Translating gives CASSLGSGANVLTF.

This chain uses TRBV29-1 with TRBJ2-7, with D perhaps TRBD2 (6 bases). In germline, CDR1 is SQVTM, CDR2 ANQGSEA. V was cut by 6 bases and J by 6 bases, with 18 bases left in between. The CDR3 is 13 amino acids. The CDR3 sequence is CSVGGLTTFEQYF. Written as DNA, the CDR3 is TGCAGCGTGGGGGGACTTACTACGTTCGAGCAGTACTTC.

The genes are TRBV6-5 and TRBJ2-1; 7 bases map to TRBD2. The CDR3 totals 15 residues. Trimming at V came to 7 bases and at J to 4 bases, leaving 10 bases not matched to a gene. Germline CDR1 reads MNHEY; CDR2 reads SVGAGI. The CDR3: CASTPGGIEYNEQFF. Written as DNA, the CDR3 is TGTGCCAGCACTCCGGGGGGAATTGAATACAATGAGCAGTTCTTC.

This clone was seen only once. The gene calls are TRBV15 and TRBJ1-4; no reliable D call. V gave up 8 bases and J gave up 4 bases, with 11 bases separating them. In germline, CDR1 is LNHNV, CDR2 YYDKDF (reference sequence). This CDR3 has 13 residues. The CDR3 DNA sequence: TGTGCCACCCTCGATAGAAATAATGAAAAACTGTTTTTT. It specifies CATLDRNNEKLFF.

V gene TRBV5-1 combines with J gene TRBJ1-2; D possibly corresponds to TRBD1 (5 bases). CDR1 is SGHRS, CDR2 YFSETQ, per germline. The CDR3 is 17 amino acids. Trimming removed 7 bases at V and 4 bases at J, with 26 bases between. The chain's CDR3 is CASRPGVPGYEVYGYTF. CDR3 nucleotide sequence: TGCGCCAGCCGCCCGGGGGTGCCAGGGTATGAAGTCTATGGCTACACCTTC. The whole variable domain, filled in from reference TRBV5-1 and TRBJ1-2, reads KAGVTQTPRYLIKTRGQQVTLSCSPISGHRSVSWYQQTPGQGLQFLFEYFSETQRNKGNFPGRFSGRQFSNSRSEMNVSTLELGDSALYLCASRPGVPGYEVYGYTFGSGTRLTVV.

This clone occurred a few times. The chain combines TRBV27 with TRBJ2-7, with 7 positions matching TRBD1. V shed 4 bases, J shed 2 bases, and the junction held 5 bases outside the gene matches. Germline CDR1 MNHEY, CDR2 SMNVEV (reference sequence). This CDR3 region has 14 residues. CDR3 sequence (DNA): TGTGCCAGCAGTTCCTGGGACAGACCCTACGAGCAGTACTTC. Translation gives CASSSWDRPYEQYF.

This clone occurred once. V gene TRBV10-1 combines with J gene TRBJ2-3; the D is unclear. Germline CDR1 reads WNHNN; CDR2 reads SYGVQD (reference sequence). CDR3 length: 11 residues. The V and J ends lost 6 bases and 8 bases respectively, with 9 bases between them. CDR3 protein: CASSKSGTQYF. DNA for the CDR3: TGCGCCAGCAGCAAAAGTGGTACGCAGTATTTT.

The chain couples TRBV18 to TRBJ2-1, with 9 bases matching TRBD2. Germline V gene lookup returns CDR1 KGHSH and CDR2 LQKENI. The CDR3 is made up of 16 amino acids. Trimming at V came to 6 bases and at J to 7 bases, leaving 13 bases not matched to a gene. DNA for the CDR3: TGTGCCAGCTCCCGCGGCGTGGCTAGCGGGATAAATGAGCAGTTCTTC. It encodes CASSRGVASGINEQFF.

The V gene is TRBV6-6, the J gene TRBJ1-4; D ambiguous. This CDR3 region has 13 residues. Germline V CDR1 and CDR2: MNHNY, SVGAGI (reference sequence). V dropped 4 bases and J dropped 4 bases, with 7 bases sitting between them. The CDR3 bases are TGTGCCAGCAGTTCAAGGAGTAATGAAAAACTGTTTTTT. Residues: CASSSRSNEKLFF.

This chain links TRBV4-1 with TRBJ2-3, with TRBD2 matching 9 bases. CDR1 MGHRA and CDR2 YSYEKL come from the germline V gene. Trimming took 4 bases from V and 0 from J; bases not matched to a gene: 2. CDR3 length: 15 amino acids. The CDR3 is CASSLGLASTDTQYF. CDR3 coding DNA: TGCGCCAGCAGCCTGGGACTAGCAAGCACAGATACGCAGTATTTT.

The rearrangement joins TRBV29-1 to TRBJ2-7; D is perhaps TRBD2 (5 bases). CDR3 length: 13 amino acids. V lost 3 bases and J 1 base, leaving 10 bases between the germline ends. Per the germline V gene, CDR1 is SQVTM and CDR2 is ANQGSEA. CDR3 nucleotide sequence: TGCAGCGTTGACAGCGGACGATCCTACGAGCAGTACTTC. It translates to CSVDSGRSYEQYF.

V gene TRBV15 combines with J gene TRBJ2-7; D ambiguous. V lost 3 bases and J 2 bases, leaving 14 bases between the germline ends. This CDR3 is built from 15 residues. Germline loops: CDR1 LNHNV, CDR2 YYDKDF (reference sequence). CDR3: CATSSDGRVAYEQYF. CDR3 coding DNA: TGTGCCACCAGCAGCGATGGACGAGTAGCCTACGAGCAGTACTTC. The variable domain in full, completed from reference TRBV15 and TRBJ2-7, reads DAMVIQNPRYQVTQFGKPVTLSCSQTLNHNVMYWYQQKSSQAPKLLFHYYDKDFNNEADTPDNFQSRRPNTSFCFLDIRSPGLGDTAMYLCATSSDGRVAYEQYFGPGTRLTVT.

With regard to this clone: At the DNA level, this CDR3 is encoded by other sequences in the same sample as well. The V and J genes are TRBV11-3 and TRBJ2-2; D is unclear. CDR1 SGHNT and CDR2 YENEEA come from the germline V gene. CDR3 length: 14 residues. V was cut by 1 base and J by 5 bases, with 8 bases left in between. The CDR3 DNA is TGTGCCAGCAGCTTAGTGGGCGGTACCGGGGAGCTGTTTTTT. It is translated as CASSLVGGTGELFF.

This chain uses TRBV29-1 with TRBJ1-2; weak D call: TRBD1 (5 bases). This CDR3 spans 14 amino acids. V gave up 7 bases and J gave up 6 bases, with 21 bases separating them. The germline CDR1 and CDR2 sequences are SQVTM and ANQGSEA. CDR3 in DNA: TGCAGCGCCGCACCCCGGGGGATGCTGAATGGCTACACCTTC. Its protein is CSAAPRGMLNGYTF.

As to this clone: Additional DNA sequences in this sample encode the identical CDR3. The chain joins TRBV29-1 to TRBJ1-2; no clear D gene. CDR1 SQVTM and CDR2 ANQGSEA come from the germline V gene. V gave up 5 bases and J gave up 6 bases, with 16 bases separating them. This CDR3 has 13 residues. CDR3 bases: TGCAGCGTTTCGGGCCGAGGTCGGGATGGCTACACCTTC. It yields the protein CSVSGRGRDGYTF. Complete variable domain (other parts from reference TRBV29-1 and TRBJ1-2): SAVISQKPSRDICQRGTSLTIQCQVDSQVTMMFWYRQQPGQSLTLIATANQGSEATYESGFVIDKFPISRPNLTFSTLTVSNMSPEDSSIYLCSVSGRGRDGYTFGSGTRLTVV.